This T cell receptor (beta chain) came from a study of human T cells and chemical hapten exposure. TCRdb recomputed calls from the RACE reads with MiXCR, one row per CDR3 protein. This sample has over 55,000 distinct CDR3 sequences, with over 8.5% found just once. Described time point: patch test 3, about 24 weeks after DPC sensitization. Treatment of the sample: therapeutic diphenylcyclopropenone sensitization with weekly scalp DPC. Germline values: CDR1 LGHNA, CDR2 YSLEER. The CDR3 length is 15 residues. After removal of 0 bases from V and 5 bases from J, the junction contained 3 bases not matched to a gene.

V and J are TRBV4-3 and TRBJ2-2; 7 bases match TRBD1. Sequencing was performed on whole blood, taken in connection with sensitization to the hapten diphenylcyclopropenone (DPC). This receptor was obtained from a woman between 45 and 65 years old with alopecia areata. Some clones in this sample may be carry-over from other donors' samples. CDR3 in amino acids: CASSQDLQGTGELFF. DNA for the CDR3: TGCGCCAGCAGCCAAGACCTACAGGGGACCGGGGAGCTGTTTTTT.